A single TCR beta chain is shown here with its context. At one of its ends the junction is not consistent with the germline gene, which may arise from a read error. This entry comes from a study of CD8+CD57+ T cells in acquired aplastic anemia. For sequencing, patients were chosen who had shown expansion of CD8+CD57+ cells by flow cytometry. Looked up from germline, CDR1 is LNHDA and CDR2 is SQIVND (reference sequence). This CDR3 comprises 13 residues. CDR3 and TCR beta VDJ profiling relied on a genomic DNA template. MiXCR was run by TCRdb on the reads, yielding one entry per CDR3 protein. In the table there are some 200,000 distinct CDR3 sequences, about half of which are singletons.

The clonotype was recovered from a human donor with aplastic anemia. Sequenced: sorted CD4+, CD8+, or CD8+CD57+ T cells (not recorded which) from PBMCs. This sequence joins TRBV19 and TRBJ2-5; 7 bases match TRBD2. CDR3: CASHRVAGETRYF. In nucleotides, the CDR3 is TGTGCCAGCCACCGGGTAGCGGGTGAGACCCGGTACTTC.